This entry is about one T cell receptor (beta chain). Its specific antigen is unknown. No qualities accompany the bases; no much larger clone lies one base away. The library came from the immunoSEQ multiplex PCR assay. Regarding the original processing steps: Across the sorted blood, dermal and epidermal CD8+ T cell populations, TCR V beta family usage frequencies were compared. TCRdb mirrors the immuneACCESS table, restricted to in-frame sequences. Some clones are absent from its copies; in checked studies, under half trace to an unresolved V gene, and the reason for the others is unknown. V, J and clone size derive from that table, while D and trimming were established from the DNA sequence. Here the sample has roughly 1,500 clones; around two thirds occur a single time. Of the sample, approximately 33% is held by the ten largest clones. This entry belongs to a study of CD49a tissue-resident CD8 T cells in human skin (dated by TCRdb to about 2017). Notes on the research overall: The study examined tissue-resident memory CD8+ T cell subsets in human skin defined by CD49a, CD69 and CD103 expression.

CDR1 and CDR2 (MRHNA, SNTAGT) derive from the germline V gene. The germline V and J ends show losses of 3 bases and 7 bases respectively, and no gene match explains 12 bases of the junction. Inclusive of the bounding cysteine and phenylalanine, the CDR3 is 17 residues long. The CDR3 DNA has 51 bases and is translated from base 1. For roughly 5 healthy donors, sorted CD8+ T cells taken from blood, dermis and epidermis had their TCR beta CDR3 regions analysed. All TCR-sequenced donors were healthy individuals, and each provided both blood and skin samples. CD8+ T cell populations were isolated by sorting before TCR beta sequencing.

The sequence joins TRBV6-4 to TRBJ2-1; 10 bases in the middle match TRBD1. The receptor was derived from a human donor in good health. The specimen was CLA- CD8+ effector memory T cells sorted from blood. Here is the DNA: TGTGCCAGCAGTGAAGGGGCCCCGGGACAGGGGATTAATGAGCAGTTCTTC. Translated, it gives CASSEGAPGQGINEQFF.